This T cell receptor beta chain was identified during a study of T cell responses to AZD1222 COVID-19 vaccine. There are 14 residues in the CDR3. V was pared by 1 base and J by 2 bases, with 10 bases between. Germline CDR1 SGHDT, CDR2 YYEEEE. Study outcomes and limitations: The study found Spike-specific TCR breadth and depth rose after two AZD1222 doses. Clonal diversity was possibly underestimated, and white British individuals and females predominated among donors.

This clone appeared once. Its specificity is not known. Method: immunoSEQ multiplex PCR; TCRdb's copy keeps in-frame clones and lacks some. The table has under 150,000 clones, 93% seen once. This chain uses TRBV5-6 with TRBJ2-7; D might be TRBD1 (6 bases). This sequence originates from an adult in good health. Sequencing used peripheral blood, obtained on day 0 of AZD1222 vaccination. The DNA for the CDR3 is TGTGCCAGCAGCTTGAATACAGGGACCTACGAGCAGTACTTC. This gives the protein CASSLNTGTYEQYF.